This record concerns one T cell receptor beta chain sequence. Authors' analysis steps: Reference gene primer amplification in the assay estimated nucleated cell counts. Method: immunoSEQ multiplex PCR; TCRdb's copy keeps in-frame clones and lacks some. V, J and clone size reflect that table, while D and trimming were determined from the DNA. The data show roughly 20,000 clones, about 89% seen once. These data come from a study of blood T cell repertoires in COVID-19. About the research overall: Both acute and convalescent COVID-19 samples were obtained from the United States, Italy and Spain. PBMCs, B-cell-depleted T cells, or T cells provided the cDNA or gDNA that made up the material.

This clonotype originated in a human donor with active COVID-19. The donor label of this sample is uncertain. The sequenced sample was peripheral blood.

DNA of the CDR3: TGTGCCATCAAAAGGGACAGGGGAATAGATGGCTACACCTTC. Translated, it gives CAIKRDRGIDGYTF. The rearrangement joins TRBV10-3 to TRBJ1-2; 10 nucleotides align to TRBD1. The germline V gene has CDR1 ENHRY and CDR2 SYGVKD. V lost 7 bases, J lost 6 bases, and 8 bases stayed unmatched. This CDR3 spans 14 amino acids.